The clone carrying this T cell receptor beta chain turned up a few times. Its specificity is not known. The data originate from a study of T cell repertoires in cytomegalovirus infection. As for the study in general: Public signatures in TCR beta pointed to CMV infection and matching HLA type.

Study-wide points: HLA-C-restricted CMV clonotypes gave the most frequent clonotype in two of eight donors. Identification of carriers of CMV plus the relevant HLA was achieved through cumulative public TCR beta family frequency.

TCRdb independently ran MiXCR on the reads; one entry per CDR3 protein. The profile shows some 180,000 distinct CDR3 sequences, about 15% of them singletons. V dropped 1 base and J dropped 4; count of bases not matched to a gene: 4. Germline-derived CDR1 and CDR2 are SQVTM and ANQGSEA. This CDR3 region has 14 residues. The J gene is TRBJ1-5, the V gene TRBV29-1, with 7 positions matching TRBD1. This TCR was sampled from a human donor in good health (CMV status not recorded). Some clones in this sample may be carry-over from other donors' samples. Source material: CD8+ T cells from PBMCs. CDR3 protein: CSVEGTGPNQPQHF. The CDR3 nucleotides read TGCAGCGTTGAAGGGACAGGCCCAAATCAGCCCCAGCATTTT.